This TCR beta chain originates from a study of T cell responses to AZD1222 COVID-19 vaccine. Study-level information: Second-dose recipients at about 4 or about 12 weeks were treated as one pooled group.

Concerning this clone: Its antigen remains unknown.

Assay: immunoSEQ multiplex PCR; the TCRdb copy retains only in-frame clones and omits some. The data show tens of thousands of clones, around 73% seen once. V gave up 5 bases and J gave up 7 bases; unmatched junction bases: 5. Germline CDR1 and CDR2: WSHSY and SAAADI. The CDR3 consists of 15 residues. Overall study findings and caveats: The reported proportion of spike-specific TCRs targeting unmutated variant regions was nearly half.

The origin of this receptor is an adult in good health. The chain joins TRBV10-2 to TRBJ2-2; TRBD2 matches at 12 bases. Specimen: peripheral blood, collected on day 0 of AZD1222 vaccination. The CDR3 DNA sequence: TGCGCCAGCAGTTCAACTAGCGGGAGGATCGGGGAGCTGTTTTTT. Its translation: CASSSTSGRIGELFF.